This T cell receptor (beta chain) was recovered during a study of T cell repertoires in aging, cancer and after chemotherapy. For the study at large: Donors were grouped into six age bands spanning 30 or younger through 70 or older. The full dataset contained around 8.2 million TCR reads.

A mixed TRB-A/B primer pool amplified rearranged TRB by multiplex touch-down PCR. TCRdb reanalysed the multiplex PCR reads using MiXCR and keeps one entry per CDR3 protein. The profile shows more than 2,500 distinct CDR3 sequences, 30% of them singletons. This clonotype is medium-sized in the sample. The template was genomic DNA from peripheral blood, not RNA. Germline V gives CDR1 MNHNS, CDR2 SASEGT. J lost 5 bases, V lost 2 bases, and 5 bases had no gene match. The CDR3 covers 14 residues. Sequences were obtained from blood. V and J are TRBV6-1 and TRBJ1-1, with 7 bases lining up with TRBD1. The clonotype was recovered from a human donor in good health. CDR3 sequence: CASSELSGGTEAFF. For the CDR3, the DNA is TGTGCCAGCAGTGAACTATCAGGGGGGACTGAAGCTTTCTTT.